This T cell receptor beta chain was sequenced during a study of CD8 T cells in Susac syndrome. Reverse transcription of about 0.5 to 1 ug RNA was carried out with random hexamers. TCRdb re-derived calls from the immunoSEQ multiplex PCR reads in MiXCR, one entry per CDR3 protein. Of about 160,000 distinct CDR3 sequences in the sample, 95% to 97% were seen once. While CD8+ and CD4+ T cells were isolated negatively, TEMRA cells were enriched by FACS. CDR1 is SGHDN, CDR2 FVKESK, per germline. There are 12 residues in the CDR3. Trimming cost V 5 bases and J 0 bases, with 4 bases left between them. This receptor was taken from a human donor with Susac syndrome. This chain links TRBV14 with TRBJ2-5; D is uncertain. Input material: CD4+ T cells from PBMCs. This CDR3 reads CASSKYQETQYF. The CDR3 DNA reads TGTGCCAGCAGCAAGTACCAAGAGACCCAGTACTTC.